One sample yielded the 25 T cell receptor beta chains listed below, sequenced in a study of T cells in Graves' hyperthyroidism and ophthalmopathy. Amplified TCR beta CDR3 regions derived from RNA transcripts. The primer set for the first-round RT-PCR of the TCR CDR3 was HTBI. TCRdb processed the multiplex PCR reads anew with MiXCR; each CDR3 protein has one entry. The sample has around 55,000 distinct CDR3 sequences; less than 50% are singletons. The material sequenced was blood. Every receptor here comes from a woman aged 45-65 years with Graves' ophthalmopathy.

This clonotype was recorded at least ten times. This chain joins TRBV6-2 or TRBV6-3 and TRBJ1-5; D uncertain. CDR3 length: 15 residues. V lost 10 bases, J lost 2 bases, and 18 bases lay in between. CDR1 and CDR2 from the germline V gene are MNHEY and SVGEGT. The chain's CDR3 is CATERAGTGNQPQHF. Written as DNA, the CDR3 is TGTGCCACCGAACGGGCGGGTACGGGCAATCAGCCCCAGCATTTT.

On this clonotype itself: Likely a read error: the CDR3 ends without its conserved phenylalanine or tryptophan. No DNA is shown, since the ends of the CDR3 on it are uncertain; the CDR3 is the one TCRdb lists. The rearrangement uses TRBV6-6 and TRBJ2-6; the table's D call TRBD1 went unverified against the DNA. Ends included, the CDR3 has 8 residues. Germline CDR1 MNHNY, CDR2 SVGAGI (reference sequence). The CDR3 sequence: CASSYPGT.

This clonotype was counted once. The chain couples TRBV7-2 to TRBJ2-2, with D tentatively TRBD1 (6 bases). CDR3 length: 15 residues. In germline, CDR1 is SGHTA, CDR2 FQGNSA. Trimming stripped 0 bases from V and 4 bases from J, with 9 bases between. CDR3: CASSLAQGVTGELFF. CDR3 bases: TGTGCCAGCAGCTTAGCACAGGGAGTCACCGGGGAGCTGTTTTTT.

This clonotype was found many times. J is TRBJ2-1 and V is TRBV7-9; 11 bases are a match to TRBD2. CDR3 size: 15 residues. Germline lookup yields CDR1 SEHNR and CDR2 FQNEAQ (reference sequence). V dropped 5 bases and J dropped 3; count of bases not matched to a gene: 3. CDR3 nucleotides: TGTGCCAGCAGCGCGCTAGCGGGGGGCTACAATGAGCAGTTCTTC. It specifies CASSALAGGYNEQFF.

The chain employs TRBV19 and TRBJ2-7; D is possibly TRBD2 (6 bases). The V gene lost 6 bases and the J gene lost 2 bases, with 17 bases spanning the gap. Germline V gene sequence: CDR1 LNHDA, CDR2 SQIVND (reference sequence). CDR3 size: 15 residues. For the CDR3, the DNA is TGTGCCAGTAGCTTAACTCGGGACTTACCCTACGAGCAGTACTTC. Its translation: CASSLTRDLPYEQYF.

V gene TRBV20-1 combines with J gene TRBJ2-7, with 9 bases identical to TRBD1. V shed 3 bases and J 0 bases; nucleotides not matched to a gene: 6. Per the germline V gene, CDR1 is DFQATT and CDR2 is SNEGSKA (reference sequence). There are 15 residues in the CDR3. CDR3 protein: CSASVADRGSYEQYF. For the CDR3, the DNA is TGCAGTGCTAGTGTCGCGGACAGGGGCTCCTACGAGCAGTACTTC.

This clonotype came up many times. The CDR3 reads CASSLQAGGTAGELFF. The CDR3 DNA reads as TGTGCCAGCAGCTTACAGGCAGGGGGCACGGCCGGGGAGCTGTTTTTT. This chain joins TRBV7-3 and TRBJ2-2; 8 bases are a match to TRBD1. The CDR3 is made up of 16 amino acids. The junction had 8 bases not matched to a gene; V was cut back by 2 bases and J by 6 bases. Germline V gives CDR1 SGHTA, CDR2 FQGTGA.

The chain combines TRBV7-2 with TRBJ2-1, with 9 bases identical to TRBD1. Per germline, CDR1 SGHTA and CDR2 FQGNSA. The CDR3 has 13 residues. J was trimmed by 10 bases and V by 5 bases; bases with no gene match: 6. Here the CDR3 reads CASSPRDRAEQFF. As DNA, the CDR3 is TGTGCCAGCAGCCCCAGGGACAGGGCGGAGCAGTTCTTC.

V usage is TRBV27 and J usage is TRBJ2-5; 12 bases fit TRBD2. CDR1 and CDR2 (germline): MNHEY, SMNVEV (reference sequence). The CDR3 is made up of 17 amino acids. The trim removed 2 bases at V and 1 base at J, leaving 5 bases unmatched. This chain's CDR3 is CASSLPGLAGPQETQYF. CDR3 nucleotide sequence: TGTGCCAGCAGTTTACCAGGACTAGCGGGGCCCCAAGAGACCCAGTACTTC.

The chain couples TRBV6-5 to TRBJ2-7, with D possibly TRBD2 on 6 matching bases. CDR3 size: 14 residues. Trimming took off 5 bases at V and 6 bases at J, with 17 bases between the two ends. Germline V gene data show CDR1 as MNHEY and CDR2 as SVGAGI. The DNA for the CDR3 is TGTGCCAGCAGTACACCGCGGGGCCCCTGCGAGCAGTACTTC. This encodes CASSTPRGPCEQYF.

In its sample, this clonotype was seen many times. This rearrangement joins TRBV6-1 to TRBJ1-6; D uncertain. Germline values: CDR1 MNHNS, CDR2 SASEGT. V lost 6 bases to trimming and J lost 1 base, with 7 bases between them. This CDR3 region has 14 residues. The CDR3 nucleotides read TGTGCCAGCAGCCCGGGATCCTATAATTCACCCCTCCACTTT. Its protein product is CASSPGSYNSPLHF.

The gene calls are TRBV29-1 and TRBJ2-1, with D hard to call. CDR1 SQVTM and CDR2 ANQGSEA come from the germline V gene. The CDR3 has 8 residues. Trimming removed 3 bases at V and 9 bases at J, with 0 bases between. Here the CDR3 DNA reads TGCAGCGTTGATGAGCAGTTCTTC. It yields the protein CSVDEQFF.

This clonotype was seen repeatedly, ten times or more. The V gene is TRBV7-2, the J gene TRBJ2-7; D ambiguous. The V gene lost 5 bases and the J gene lost 1 base, with 3 bases spanning the gap. Germline CDR1 reads SGHTA; CDR2 reads FQGNSA. The CDR3 has 11 residues. CDR3 sequence reads: CASSPSYEQYF. As DNA, the CDR3 is TGTGCCAGCAGCCCGTCCTACGAGCAGTACTTC.

This chain joins TRBV20-1 and TRBJ1-6, with unresolved D. Trimming took 1 base from V and 6 from J, leaving 7 bases between them. CDR3 length equals 13 residues. Germline values: CDR1 DFQATT, CDR2 SNEGSKA (reference sequence). The CDR3, as DNA: TGCAGTGCTAGAGCCGTACTTAATTCACCCCTCCACTTT. Translation gives CSARAVLNSPLHF.

This clonotype has at least ten counts. The rearrangement joins TRBV4-3 to TRBJ2-7; D might be TRBD2 (7 bases). Germline values: CDR1 LGHNA, CDR2 YSLEER. This CDR3 comprises 14 residues. V was cut by 0 bases and J by 6 bases, with 12 bases left in between. CDR3 loop: CASSQDQGGGEQYF. In nucleotides, the CDR3 is TGCGCCAGCAGCCAAGATCAGGGAGGGGGCGAGCAGTACTTC.

There are many counts of this clonotype. The chain employs TRBV2 and TRBJ1-5; tentative D call: TRBD1 (6 bases). Trimming stripped 8 bases from V and 1 base from J, with 12 bases between. Germline values: CDR1 SNHLY, CDR2 FYNNEI. CDR3 length: 14 amino acids. CDR3 sequence (DNA): TGTGCCAGCTGGAAGGGGGGGAGCAATCAGCCCCAGCATTTT. Protein: CASWKGGSNQPQHF.

In regard to this clonotype: At one boundary the junction diverges from the germline segment, which might be a read error. J is TRBJ1-5 and V is TRBV6-1, with TRBD1 identical over 7 bases. This CDR3 region has 15 residues. Looked up from germline, CDR1 is MNHNS and CDR2 is SASEGT. The CDR3 DNA follows: TGTGCCAGCAGTTCTACAGGGGTTAGCAATCAGCCCCAGCACTTT. Its protein is CASSSTGVSNQPQHF.

This clonotype showed up many times. V usage is TRBV20-1 and J usage is TRBJ1-1; D remains ambiguous. CDR1 and CDR2 (germline): DFQATT, SNEGSKA (reference sequence). Trimming pared 0 bases from V and 7 bases from J, leaving 12 bases between. The CDR3 sequence is 13 residues long. The CDR3 spells CSARDLRSDEAFF. CDR3 bases: TGCAGTGCTAGAGATCTTCGGTCTGATGAAGCTTTCTTT.

Notes on this clonotype: Mismatch with germline at one junction end may stem from a read error. The gene calls are TRBV5-5 and TRBJ2-5, with D hard to call. Germline lookup yields CDR1 SGHKS and CDR2 YYEKEE (reference sequence). CDR3 length: 13 amino acids. The CDR3 loop reads CASRLGGRRTQYF. CDR3 nucleotide sequence: TGTGCCAGCCGCTTGGGCGGTAGAAGGACCCAGTACTTC. The full variable domain, its missing parts supplied by reference TRBV5-5 and TRBJ2-5, is DAGVTQSPTHLIKTRGQQVTLRCSPISGHKSVSWYQQVLGQGPQFIFQYYEKEERGRGNFPDRFSARQFPNYSSELNVNALLLGDSALYLCASRLGGRRTQYFGPGTRLLVL.

Concerning this clonotype itself: With a much larger clone just one base away, this may be a read error. The chain recombines TRBV11-2 with TRBJ1-1; maybe TRBD1 (5 bases). The V gene's germline CDR1 is SGHAT and CDR2 FQNNGV. The CDR3 length is 16 residues. In DNA form, the CDR3 reads TGCGCCAGCAGCCAAGTGTGGGGGGGATTGAACACTGAAGCTGTCTTT. Translated: CASSQVWGGLNTEAVF.

In its sample, this clonotype was seen many times. The chain joins TRBV6-4 to TRBJ2-1; D is uncertain. V was cut by 0 bases and J by 1 base, with 4 bases left in between. CDR3 length: 14 residues. The germline CDR1 and CDR2 sequences are MRHNA and SNTAGT. The CDR3 loop is CASSDSGSYNEQFF. The DNA for the CDR3 is TGTGCCAGCAGTGACTCAGGTTCCTACAATGAGCAGTTCTTC.

This clonotype has only one observation. The junction and the germline gene differ at one end; a read error may be behind it. The V call is TRBV7-9, the J call TRBJ2-5, with 8 bases matching TRBD2. The CDR3 spans 15 residues. CDR1 is SEHNR, CDR2 FQNEAQ, per germline (reference sequence). CDR3 DNA sequence: TGTGCCGGCAGCTCTCCGGGACTAGGAGTGGAGACCCAGTACTTC. This translates into CAGSSPGLGVETQYF.

This clonotype was recorded at least ten times. V is TRBV20-1 and J is TRBJ2-1, with D perhaps matching TRBD1 or TRBD2 (6 bases each). The CDR3 runs 16 residues. Germline CDR1 is DFQATT and CDR2 is SNEGSKA (reference sequence). V lost 1 base, J lost 2 bases, and 15 bases lay in between. The CDR3 here is CSARGGAPPAYNEQFF. CDR3 nucleotides: TGCAGTGCTAGAGGGGGGGCCCCCCCCGCCTACAATGAGCAGTTCTTC.

There are many counts of this clonotype. The CDR3 is CSGQGRGLDIQYF. The CDR3 DNA sequence: TGCAGTGGTCAGGGCAGGGGGCTAGACATTCAGTACTTC. This rearrangement joins TRBV20-1 to TRBJ2-4; 8 bases line up with TRBD1. Per germline, CDR1 DFQATT and CDR2 SNEGSKA (reference sequence). The trim removed 7 bases at V and 8 bases at J, leaving 10 bases unmatched. The CDR3 sequence is 13 residues long.

In this sample, this clonotype turned up many times. This chain's CDR3 is CASSYSATTDTQYF. The CDR3 DNA reads TGTGCCAGCAGTTACTCTGCTACTACAGATACGCAGTATTTT. V usage is TRBV6-2 or TRBV6-3 and J usage is TRBJ2-3; D gene ambiguous. The germline V and J ends were trimmed by 0 bases and 3 bases, with 7 bases remaining between them. CDR1 is MNHEY and CDR2 is SVGEGT in the germline V gene. CDR3 size: 14 residues.